This T cell receptor beta chain derives from a study of CD8 T cells in Susac syndrome. This clonotype was recorded only once. The authors reverse transcribed roughly 0.5 to 1 ug RNA with random hexamers. It was immunoSEQ multiplex PCR that amplified TCR beta CDR3 across 54 Vbeta and 13 Jbeta. TCRdb called the immunoSEQ multiplex PCR reads again in MiXCR, with one record for every CDR3 protein. The data contain hundreds of thousands of distinct CDR3 sequences, 80% to 95% of them seen just once; the ten biggest clones take up less than 0.075%. The CDR3 has 14 residues. Trimming removed 0 bases from V and 9 bases from J; junction bases left unmatched: 1. Germline-derived CDR1 and CDR2 are SGHDN and FVKESK.

This clonotype originated in a human donor with multiple sclerosis. Sequencing was carried out using CD4+ T cells from PBMCs. This chain joins TRBV14 and TRBJ1-6; 8 bases agree with TRBD1. CDR3 sequence reads: CASSQDRGPSPLHF. For the CDR3, the DNA is TGTGCCAGCAGCCAAGACAGGGGGCCTTCACCCCTCCACTTT.